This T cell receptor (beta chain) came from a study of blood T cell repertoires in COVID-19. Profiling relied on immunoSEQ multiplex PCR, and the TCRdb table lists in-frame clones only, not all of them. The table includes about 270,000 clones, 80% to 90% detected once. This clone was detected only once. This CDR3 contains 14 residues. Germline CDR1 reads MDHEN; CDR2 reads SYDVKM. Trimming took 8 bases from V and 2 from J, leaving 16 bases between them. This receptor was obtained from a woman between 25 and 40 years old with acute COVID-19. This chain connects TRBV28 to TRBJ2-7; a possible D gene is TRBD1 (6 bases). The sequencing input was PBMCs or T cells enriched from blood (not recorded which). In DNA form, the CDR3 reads TGTGCCAGCCACCGACAGGCCACCACCTACGAGCAGTACTTC. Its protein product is CASHRQATTYEQYF.